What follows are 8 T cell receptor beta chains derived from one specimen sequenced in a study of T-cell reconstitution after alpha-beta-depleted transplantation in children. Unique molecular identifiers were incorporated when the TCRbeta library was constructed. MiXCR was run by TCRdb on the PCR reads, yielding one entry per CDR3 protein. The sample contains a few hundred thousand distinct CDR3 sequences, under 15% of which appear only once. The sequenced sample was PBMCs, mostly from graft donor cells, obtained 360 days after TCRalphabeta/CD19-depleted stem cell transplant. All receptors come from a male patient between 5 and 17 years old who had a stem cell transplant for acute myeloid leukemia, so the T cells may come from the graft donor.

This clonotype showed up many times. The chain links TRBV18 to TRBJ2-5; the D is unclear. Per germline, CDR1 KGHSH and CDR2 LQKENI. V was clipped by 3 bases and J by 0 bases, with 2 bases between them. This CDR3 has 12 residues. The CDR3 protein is CASSPHQETQYF. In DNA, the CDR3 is TGTGCCAGCTCACCCCACCAAGAGACCCAGTACTTC.

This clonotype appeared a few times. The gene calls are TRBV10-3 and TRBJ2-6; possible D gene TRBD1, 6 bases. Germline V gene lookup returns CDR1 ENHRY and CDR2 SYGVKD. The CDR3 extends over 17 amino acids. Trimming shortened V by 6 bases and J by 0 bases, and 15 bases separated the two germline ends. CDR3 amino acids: CAISATGPASGANVLTF. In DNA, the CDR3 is TGTGCCATCAGCGCTACAGGGCCTGCCTCTGGGGCCAACGTCCTGACTTTC.

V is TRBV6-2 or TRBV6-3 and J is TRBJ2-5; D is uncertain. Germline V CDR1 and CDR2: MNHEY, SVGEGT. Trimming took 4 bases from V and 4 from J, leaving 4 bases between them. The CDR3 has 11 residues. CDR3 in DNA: TGTGCCAGCAGTTCGTCAGAGACCCAGTACTTC. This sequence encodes CASSSSETQYF.

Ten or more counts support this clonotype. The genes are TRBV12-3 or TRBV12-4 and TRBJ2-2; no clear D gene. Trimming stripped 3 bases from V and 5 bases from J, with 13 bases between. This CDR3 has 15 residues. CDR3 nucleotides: TGTGCCAGCAGTTTTAGGGTGTCCGGGACCGGGGAGCTGTTTTTT. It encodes CASSFRVSGTGELFF.

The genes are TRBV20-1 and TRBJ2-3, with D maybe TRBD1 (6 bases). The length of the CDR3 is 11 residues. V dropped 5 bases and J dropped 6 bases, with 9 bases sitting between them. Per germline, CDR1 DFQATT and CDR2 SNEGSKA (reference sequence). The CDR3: CSASTGDTQYF. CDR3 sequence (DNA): TGCAGTGCTTCTACAGGGGATACGCAGTATTTT.

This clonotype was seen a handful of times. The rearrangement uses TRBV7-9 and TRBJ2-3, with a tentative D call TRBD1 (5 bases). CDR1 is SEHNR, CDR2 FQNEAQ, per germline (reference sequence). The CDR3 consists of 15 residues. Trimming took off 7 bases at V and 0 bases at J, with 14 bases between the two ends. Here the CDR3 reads CASTWTLTSTDTQYF. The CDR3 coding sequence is TGTGCCAGCACGTGGACATTGACTAGCACAGATACGCAGTATTTT.

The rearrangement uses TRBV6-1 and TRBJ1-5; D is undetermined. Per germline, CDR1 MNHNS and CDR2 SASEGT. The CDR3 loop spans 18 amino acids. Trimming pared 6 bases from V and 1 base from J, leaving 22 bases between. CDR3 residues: CASSKVAQQLGSNQPQHF. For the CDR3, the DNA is TGTGCCAGCAGCAAGGTGGCACAGCAATTAGGAAGCAATCAGCCCCAGCATTTT.

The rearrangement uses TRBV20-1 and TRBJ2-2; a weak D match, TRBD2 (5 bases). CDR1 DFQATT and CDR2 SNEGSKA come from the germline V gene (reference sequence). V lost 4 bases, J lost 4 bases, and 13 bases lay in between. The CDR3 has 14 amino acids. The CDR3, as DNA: TGCAGTGCTACCGAGGACTTCCCCACCGGGGAGCTGTTTTTT. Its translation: CSATEDFPTGELFF.